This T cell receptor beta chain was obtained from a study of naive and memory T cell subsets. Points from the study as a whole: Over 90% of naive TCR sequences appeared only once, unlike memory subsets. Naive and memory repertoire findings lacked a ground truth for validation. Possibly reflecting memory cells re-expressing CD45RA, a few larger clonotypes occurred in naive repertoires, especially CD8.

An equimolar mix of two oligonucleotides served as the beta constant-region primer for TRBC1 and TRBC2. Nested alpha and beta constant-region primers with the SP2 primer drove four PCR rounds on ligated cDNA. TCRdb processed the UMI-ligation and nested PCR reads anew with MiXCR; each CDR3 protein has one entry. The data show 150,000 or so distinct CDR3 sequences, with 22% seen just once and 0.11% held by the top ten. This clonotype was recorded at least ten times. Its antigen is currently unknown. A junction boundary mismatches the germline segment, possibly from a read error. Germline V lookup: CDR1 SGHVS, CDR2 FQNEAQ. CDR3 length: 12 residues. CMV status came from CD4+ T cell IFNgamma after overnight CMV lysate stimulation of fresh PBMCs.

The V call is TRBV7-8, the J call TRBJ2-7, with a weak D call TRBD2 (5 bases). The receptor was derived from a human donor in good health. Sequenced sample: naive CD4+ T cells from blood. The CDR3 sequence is CASSLGPSGAFF. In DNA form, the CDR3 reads TGTGCCAGCAGCTTAGGGCCCAGCGGAGCTTTCTTC.